The clone carrying this TCR beta chain was recorded many times. TCRdb analysed the RT-PCR reads with MiXCR anew, one entry per CDR3 protein. The sample holds around 700,000 distinct CDR3 sequences; 13% to 15% are singletons and the top ten take 3.6%. The CDR3 sequence is 14 residues long. Losses at the gene ends were 6 bases for V and 2 bases for J; bases not matched to a gene: 3. Looked up from germline, CDR1 is SQVTM and CDR2 is ANQGSEA. The rearrangement links TRBV29-1 to TRBJ2-1; 11 bases line up with TRBD2. The receptor's source is a female donor in good health, serving as a healthy control. Sequences were obtained from memory CD4+ T cells from blood. The CDR3, as DNA: TGCAGCGTAGGGACTAGCGGTACCTACAATGAGCAGTTCTTC. Amino acid sequence: CSVGTSGTYNEQFF.